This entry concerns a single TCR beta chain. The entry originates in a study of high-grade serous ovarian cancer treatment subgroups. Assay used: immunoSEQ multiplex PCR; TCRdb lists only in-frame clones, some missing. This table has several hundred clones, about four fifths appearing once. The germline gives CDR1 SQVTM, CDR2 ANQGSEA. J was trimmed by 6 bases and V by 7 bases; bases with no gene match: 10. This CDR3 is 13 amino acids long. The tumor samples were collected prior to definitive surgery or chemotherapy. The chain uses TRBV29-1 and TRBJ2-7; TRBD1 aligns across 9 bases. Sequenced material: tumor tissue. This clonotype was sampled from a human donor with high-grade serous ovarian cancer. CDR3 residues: CSASDRGNGEQYF. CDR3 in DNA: TGCAGCGCCTCTGACAGGGGGAATGGCGAGCAGTACTTC.